This T cell receptor beta chain was captured by sequencing in a study of blood T cell repertoires in COVID-19. At the level of the study: Sources were T cells, B-cell-depleted T cells, or PBMCs; the material itself was cDNA or gDNA.

Per the original data handling: By means of reference gene primer amplification, nucleated cell counts were estimated. Method: immunoSEQ multiplex PCR; TCRdb's copy keeps in-frame clones and lacks some. The D gene and trimming were derived from the DNA, and the V and J assignments and clone size from that table. The table includes 120,000 or so clones, around 89% detected once. Trimming removed 1 base from V and 4 bases from J, with 8 bases in between. CDR1 and CDR2 (germline): SGHDT, YYEEEE. CDR3 length: 14 residues. The receptor's source is a human donor in a cohort sampled during active COVID-19. This sequence joins TRBV5-6 and TRBJ2-2; D is unresolved. Sequenced material: peripheral blood. In DNA, the CDR3 is TGTGCCAGCAGCTTGACCCTCGGCACCGGGGAGCTGTTTTTT. Amino acids: CASSLTLGTGELFF.